This T cell receptor beta chain stems from a study of T cell responses to AZD1222 COVID-19 vaccine. Regarding the study as a whole: Elevations in Spike-specific TCR breadth and depth followed administration of two AZD1222 doses. Among those given AZD1222, only five or six were seropositive at baseline.

On this clone itself: Antigen unknown.

The repertoire was sequenced with immunoSEQ multiplex PCR; TCRdb's copy has only in-frame clones and lacks some. The data contain roughly 110,000 clones, roughly 90% of them singletons. V was shortened by 6 bases and J by 3 bases, with 11 bases between the two germline ends. There are 13 residues in the CDR3. Per the germline V gene, CDR1 is KGHSH and CDR2 is LQKENI. This clonotype was sampled from an adult in good health. Sequences were derived from peripheral blood, sampled on day 0 of AZD1222 vaccination. The gene calls are TRBV18 and TRBJ1-1; tentatively, D is TRBD1 (5 bases). The CDR3 reads CASSIQGDTEAFF. The CDR3 DNA is TGTGCCAGCTCCATTCAGGGTGACACTGAAGCTTTCTTT. Using reference TRBV18 and TRBJ1-1 for the parts outside the CDR3, the full variable domain is NAGVMQNPRHLVRRRGQEARLRCSPMKGHSHVYWYRQLPEEGLKFMVYLQKENIIDESGMPKERFSAEFPKEGPSILRIQQVVRGDSAAYFCASSIQGDTEAFFGQGTRLTVV.